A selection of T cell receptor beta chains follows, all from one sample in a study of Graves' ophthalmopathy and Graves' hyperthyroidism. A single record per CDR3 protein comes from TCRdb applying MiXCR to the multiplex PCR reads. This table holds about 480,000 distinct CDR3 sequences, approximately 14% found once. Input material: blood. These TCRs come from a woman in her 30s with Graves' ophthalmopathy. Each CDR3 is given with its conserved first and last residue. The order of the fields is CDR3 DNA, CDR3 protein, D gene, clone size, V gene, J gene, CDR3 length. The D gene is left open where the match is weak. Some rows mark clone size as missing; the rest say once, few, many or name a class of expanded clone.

CDR3nt: TGTGCCAGCAGCCGAGGGGTCCACACTGAAGCTTTCTTT; CDR3aa: CASSRGVHTEAFF; d_gene: NA; abundance: many; v_gene: TRBV7-9; j_gene: TRBJ1-1; len: 13
CDR3nt: TGCAGTGCTAGGCGGGAGATCAATCAGCCCCAGCATTTT; CDR3aa: CSARREINQPQHF; d_gene: NA; abundance: NA; v_gene: TRBV20-1; j_gene: TRBJ1-5; len: 13
CDR3nt: TGTGCCAGCAGCCCCGCAGGCAGGGACACTGAAGCTTTCTTT; CDR3aa: CASSPAGRDTEAFF; d_gene: NA; abundance: many; v_gene: TRBV27; j_gene: TRBJ1-1; len: 14
CDR3nt: TGTGCCAGCAGTGATTGGGCAGGGGGAGTTCAGGAGACCCAGTACTTC; CDR3aa: CASSDWAGGVQETQYF; d_gene: TRBD1; abundance: many; v_gene: TRBV6-1; j_gene: TRBJ2-5; len: 16
CDR3nt: TGTGCCAGCAGTGAATTAATCACCACCTTC; CDR3aa: CASSELITTF; d_gene: NA; abundance: many; v_gene: TRBV2; j_gene: TRBJ1-2; len: 10
CDR3nt: TGCAGTGCTAGAGATCAGCGGGGGGGGGACACCGGGGAGCTGTTTTTT; CDR3aa: CSARDQRGGDTGELFF; d_gene: TRBD2; abundance: many; v_gene: TRBV20-1; j_gene: TRBJ2-2; len: 16
CDR3nt: TGTGCCAGCAGCTTCGGAAGCTATGGCTACACCTTC; CDR3aa: CASSFGSYGYTF; d_gene: NA; abundance: many; v_gene: TRBV28; j_gene: TRBJ1-2; len: 12
CDR3nt: TGTGCCACGGACAGGGTAGGGAGGGACTATGGCTACACCTTC; CDR3aa: CATDRVGRDYGYTF; d_gene: TRBD1; abundance: NA; v_gene: TRBV12-3/TRBV12-4; j_gene: TRBJ1-2; len: 14
CDR3nt: TGTGCCAGCAGTTTATCAGATTTCGGTCAGCCCCAGCATTTT; CDR3aa: CASSLSDFGQPQHF; d_gene: NA; abundance: NA; v_gene: TRBV12-3/TRBV12-4; j_gene: TRBJ1-5; len: 14
CDR3nt: TGCAGCGTTGGTTCGAGGGGCAGCAACACCATATATTTT; CDR3aa: CSVGSRGSNTIYF; d_gene: NA; abundance: many; v_gene: TRBV29-1; j_gene: TRBJ1-3; len: 13
CDR3nt: TGTGCCAGTAGACCCGCGCAAGACAATCAGCCCCAGCATTTT; CDR3aa: CASRPAQDNQPQHF; d_gene: NA; abundance: NA; v_gene: TRBV19; j_gene: TRBJ1-5; len: 14
CDR3nt: TGCGCCAGCAGCTACCCCGGACAGCCCACCGGGGAGCTGTTTTTT; CDR3aa: CASSYPGQPTGELFF; d_gene: NA; abundance: few; v_gene: TRBV5-1; j_gene: TRBJ2-2; len: 15
CDR3nt: TGTGCCAGCAGTACTTATAGGGGGCGCAGATATGGTGGCTACACCTTC; CDR3aa: CASSTYRGRRYGGYTF; d_gene: TRBD1; abundance: NA; v_gene: TRBV27; j_gene: TRBJ1-2; len: 16
CDR3nt: TGTGCCAGCACAACCCCCAATCAGCCCCAGCATTTT; CDR3aa: CASTTPNQPQHF; d_gene: NA; abundance: NA; v_gene: TRBV18; j_gene: TRBJ1-5; len: 12
CDR3nt: TGTGCCAGCAGACGACAGGGGATATGGACCTACGAGCAGTACTTC; CDR3aa: CASRRQGIWTYEQYF; d_gene: TRBD1; abundance: NA; v_gene: TRBV28; j_gene: TRBJ2-7; len: 15
CDR3nt: TGTGCCAGCAGTTACTCTGGTCAAGGGGGGACTAACTATGGCTACACCTTC; CDR3aa: CASSYSGQGGTNYGYTF; d_gene: NA; abundance: many; v_gene: TRBV6-5; j_gene: TRBJ1-2; len: 17
CDR3nt: TGTGCCAGCAGTCCAGGGACAGCGGGGGAGCAGTACTTC; CDR3aa: CASSPGTAGEQYF; d_gene: NA; abundance: many; v_gene: TRBV12-3/TRBV12-4; j_gene: TRBJ2-7; len: 13
CDR3nt: TGCGCCAGCAGTTCCTTAGCGGGAGAGAGAGAGACCCAGTACTTC; CDR3aa: CASSSLAGERETQYF; d_gene: TRBD2; abundance: few; v_gene: TRBV5-1; j_gene: TRBJ2-5; len: 15
CDR3nt: TGTGCCAGCAGTTTCCGCGGAGCCTACTATGGCTACACCTTC; CDR3aa: CASSFRGAYYGYTF; d_gene: NA; abundance: NA; v_gene: TRBV28; j_gene: TRBJ1-2; len: 14
CDR3nt: TGTGCCAGCACCAAGGGGACAGGGGTCGCCGGGGAGCTGTTTTTT; CDR3aa: CASTKGTGVAGELFF; d_gene: TRBD1; abundance: few; v_gene: TRBV12-3/TRBV12-4; j_gene: TRBJ2-2; len: 15
CDR3nt: TGTGCCAGCAGCACCCTACTAGCGGGAGGCCCAGATACGCAGTATTTT; CDR3aa: CASSTLLAGGPDTQYF; d_gene: TRBD2; abundance: NA; v_gene: TRBV9; j_gene: TRBJ2-3; len: 16
CDR3nt: TGTGCCAGCAGCTTAAGGGACAGTTACACAGATACGCAGTATTTT; CDR3aa: CASSLRDSYTDTQYF; d_gene: TRBD1; abundance: many; v_gene: TRBV9; j_gene: TRBJ2-3; len: 15
CDR3nt: TGTGCCAGCACCCCGAGCGGGGAGCTGTTTTTT; CDR3aa: CASTPSGELFF; d_gene: NA; abundance: many; v_gene: TRBV11-3; j_gene: TRBJ2-2; len: 11
CDR3nt: TGTGCCAACCCCGAGGGGTCCAGGAAAATCACCGGGGAGCTGTTTTTT; CDR3aa: CANPEGSRKITGELFF; d_gene: NA; abundance: many; v_gene: TRBV25-1; j_gene: TRBJ2-2; len: 16
CDR3nt: TGTGCCAGCAGGAAAGGGCGGGGTAGGGGATACGAGCAGTACTTC; CDR3aa: CASRKGRGRGYEQYF; d_gene: NA; abundance: NA; v_gene: TRBV12-3/TRBV12-4; j_gene: TRBJ2-7; len: 15
CDR3nt: TGTGCCAGCAGCCCCACAAGCGCGGGGGCCGTACAAGAGACCCAGTACTTC; CDR3aa: CASSPTSAGAVQETQYF; d_gene: NA; abundance: many; v_gene: TRBV11-1; j_gene: TRBJ2-5; len: 17
CDR3nt: TGCAGTGCTAGAGATATGGACGGGCCCTACGAGCAGTACTTC; CDR3aa: CSARDMDGPYEQYF; d_gene: NA; abundance: NA; v_gene: TRBV20-1; j_gene: TRBJ2-7; len: 14
CDR3nt: TGTGCCAGCAGGAAGACAGGGGAGGAAGGCGAGCAGTACTTC; CDR3aa: CASRKTGEEGEQYF; d_gene: TRBD1; abundance: NA; v_gene: TRBV11-3; j_gene: TRBJ2-7; len: 14
CDR3nt: TGTGCCAGCAGACGCCTAGCGGGAGGGTACGAGCAGTACTTC; CDR3aa: CASRRLAGGYEQYF; d_gene: TRBD2; abundance: many; v_gene: TRBV6-1; j_gene: TRBJ2-7; len: 14
CDR3nt: TGTGCCAGCAGTTCTCCCCCGGGACAGGGTTCTTCTGCTGAAGCTTTCTTT; CDR3aa: CASSSPPGQGSSAEAFF; d_gene: TRBD1; abundance: many; v_gene: TRBV28; j_gene: TRBJ1-1; len: 17
CDR3nt: TGTGCCGGAGGGAAGGGGACCCCTGCGAACACCGGGGAGCTGTTTTTT; CDR3aa: CAGGKGTPANTGELFF; d_gene: NA; abundance: many; v_gene: TRBV6-1; j_gene: TRBJ2-2; len: 16
CDR3nt: TGTGCCAGCAGGCTAACAGGGATCGATTCACCCCTCCACTTT; CDR3aa: CASRLTGIDSPLHF; d_gene: NA; abundance: many; v_gene: TRBV7-8; j_gene: TRBJ1-6; len: 14
CDR3nt: TGCGCCAGCAGCCAAGAGGGGACCGCTCACTACGAGCAGTACTTC; CDR3aa: CASSQEGTAHYEQYF; d_gene: NA; abundance: few; v_gene: TRBV4-1; j_gene: TRBJ2-7; len: 15
CDR3nt: TGTGCCACCACGAATCACCTCTACGACTCCTCGGGGGAGCTGTTTTTT; CDR3aa: CATTNHLYDSSGELFF; d_gene: NA; abundance: many; v_gene: TRBV28; j_gene: TRBJ2-2; len: 16
CDR3nt: TGTGCCAGTAGTATTGGCAGCACCTACGAGCAGTACTTC; CDR3aa: CASSIGSTYEQYF; d_gene: NA; abundance: many; v_gene: TRBV19; j_gene: TRBJ2-7; len: 13
CDR3nt: TGTGCCTGGAAGGATATTGGAGGGATTGGCACTGAAGCTTTCTTT; CDR3aa: CAWKDIGGIGTEAFF; d_gene: NA; abundance: many; v_gene: TRBV30; j_gene: TRBJ1-1; len: 15
CDR3nt: TGTGCCAGCAGTTTTAAGGGCGTCGGCGAGCAGTACTTC; CDR3aa: CASSFKGVGEQYF; d_gene: NA; abundance: many; v_gene: TRBV27; j_gene: TRBJ2-7; len: 13
CDR3nt: TGTGCCACCAGCCTCGACAGGGGATCCTACGAGCAGTACTTC; CDR3aa: CATSLDRGSYEQYF; d_gene: TRBD1; abundance: many; v_gene: TRBV15; j_gene: TRBJ2-7; len: 14
CDR3nt: TGTGCCAGCAGTGAACAGACAGGAAACCAAGGGACCCAGTACTTC; CDR3aa: CASSEQTGNQGTQYF; d_gene: NA; abundance: many; v_gene: TRBV6-1; j_gene: TRBJ2-5; len: 15
CDR3nt: TGTGCCAGTAGTATAAAAGGTGGAGAAAGTGGCTCCTACGAGCAGTACTTC; CDR3aa: CASSIKGGESGSYEQYF; d_gene: NA; abundance: NA; v_gene: TRBV19; j_gene: TRBJ2-7; len: 17
CDR3nt: TGTGCCAGCAGCTTAGCAGGAGTATGGTCCTATGGCTACACCTTC; CDR3aa: CASSLAGVWSYGYTF; d_gene: NA; abundance: many; v_gene: TRBV13; j_gene: TRBJ1-2; len: 15
CDR3nt: TGTGCCAGCAGCTCCACCCCCCGGGGGGCCCTCACACGCTCCACTGAAGCTTTCTTT; CDR3aa: CASSSTPRGALTRSTEAFF; d_gene: NA; abundance: NA; v_gene: TRBV13; j_gene: TRBJ1-1; len: 19
CDR3nt: TGTGCCAGCAGACTCGACAGGGAGAACACCGGGGAGCTGTTTTTT; CDR3aa: CASRLDRENTGELFF; d_gene: TRBD1; abundance: few; v_gene: TRBV7-9; j_gene: TRBJ2-2; len: 15
CDR3nt: TGCGGTGCTAGATTCGTGGGTATGGTAGAGACCCAGTACTTC; CDR3aa: CGARFVGMVETQYF; d_gene: NA; abundance: many; v_gene: TRBV20-1; j_gene: TRBJ2-5; len: 14
CDR3nt: TGTGCCAGCAGTGAAGTATATGCTCTCTTC; CDR3aa: CASSEVYALF; d_gene: NA; abundance: many; v_gene: TRBV6-1; j_gene: TRBJ2-7; len: 10
CDR3nt: TGTGCTCTAGCGGGATACCGGGGGAACCTTGAGCAGTTCTTC; CDR3aa: CALAGYRGNLEQFF; d_gene: TRBD2; abundance: many; v_gene: TRBV6-1; j_gene: TRBJ2-1; len: 14
CDR3nt: TGTGCCATCAGGGAAAATACTGAAGCTTTCTTT; CDR3aa: CAIRENTEAFF; d_gene: NA; abundance: few; v_gene: TRBV10-3; j_gene: TRBJ1-1; len: 11
CDR3nt: NA; CDR3aa: CASSSSGWASRSYEQYF; d_gene: NA; abundance: many; v_gene: TRBV12-3/TRBV12-4; j_gene: TRBJ2-7; len: 17
CDR3nt: TGTGCCAGCAGTTACGGGCTAGCGGGAGATCACTCCTACAATGAGCAGTTCTTC; CDR3aa: CASSYGLAGDHSYNEQFF; d_gene: TRBD2; abundance: many; v_gene: TRBV6-5; j_gene: TRBJ2-1; len: 18
CDR3nt: TGTGCCAGCAGATATCGGCTAGGAAATCAGCCCCAGCATTTT; CDR3aa: CASRYRLGNQPQHF; d_gene: NA; abundance: many; v_gene: TRBV6-2/TRBV6-3; j_gene: TRBJ1-5; len: 14
CDR3nt: TGCAGTGTAATCCATGGCTACACCTTC; CDR3aa: CSVIHGYTF; d_gene: NA; abundance: NA; v_gene: TRBV20-1; j_gene: TRBJ1-2; len: 9
CDR3nt: TGTGCCAGCGGACGCGCCGGGGCCCAGTACTTC; CDR3aa: CASGRAGAQYF; d_gene: NA; abundance: NA; v_gene: TRBV6-2/TRBV6-3; j_gene: TRBJ2-5; len: 11